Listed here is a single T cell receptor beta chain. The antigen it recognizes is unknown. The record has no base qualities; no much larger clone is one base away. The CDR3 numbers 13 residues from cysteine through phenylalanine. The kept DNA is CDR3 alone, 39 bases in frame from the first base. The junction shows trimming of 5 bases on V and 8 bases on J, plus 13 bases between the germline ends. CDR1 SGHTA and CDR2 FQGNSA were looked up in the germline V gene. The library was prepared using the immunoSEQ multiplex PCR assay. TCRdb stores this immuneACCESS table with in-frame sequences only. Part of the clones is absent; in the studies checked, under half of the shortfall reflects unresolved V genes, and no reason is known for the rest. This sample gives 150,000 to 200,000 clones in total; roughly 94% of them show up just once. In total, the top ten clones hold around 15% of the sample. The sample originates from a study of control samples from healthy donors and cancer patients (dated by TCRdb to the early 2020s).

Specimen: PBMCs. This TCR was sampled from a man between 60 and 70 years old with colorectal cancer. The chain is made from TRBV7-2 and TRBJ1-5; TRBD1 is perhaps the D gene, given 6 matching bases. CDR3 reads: CASSPQGLEPQHF. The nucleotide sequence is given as TGTGCCAGCAGCCCACAGGGATTAGAGCCCCAGCATTTT.